These T cell receptor beta chains were read from a single sample in a study of blood T cells in healthy people across ages. TCRdb redid the calling of the 5' RACE reads with MiXCR, one entry per CDR3 protein. The sample holds some 1.5 million distinct CDR3 sequences, roughly 30% seen once. Sequenced sample: blood. The receptors come from a woman aged 25 to 39 in good health. Both conserved end residues are part of each CDR3. A D gene is named only where the DNA matches it firmly. Part of the rows lack a size; the others show once, few, many or a class for expanded clones.

CDR3 length: 12; D gene: .; J gene: TRBJ2-7; V gene: TRBV10-3; clone size: many; CDR3 protein: CAISEGSYEQYF; CDR3 DNA: TGTGCCATCAGTGAGGGGTCCTACGAGCAGTACTTC
CDR3 length: 14; D gene: .; J gene: TRBJ2-1; V gene: TRBV15; clone size: many; CDR3 protein: CATSSGLPRNEQFF; CDR3 DNA: TGTGCCACCAGCAGCGGGCTTCCCCGCAATGAGCAGTTCTTC
CDR3 length: 18; D gene: .; J gene: TRBJ2-3; V gene: TRBV11-2; clone size: few; CDR3 protein: CASSSSIQPLTSTDTQYF; CDR3 DNA: TGTGCCAGCAGCAGCAGTATCCAACCCCTGACTAGCACAGATACGCAGTATTTT
CDR3 length: 16; D gene: .; J gene: TRBJ2-7; V gene: TRBV5-1; clone size: .; CDR3 protein: CASSLGGGVAVYEQYF; CDR3 DNA: TGCGCCAGCAGCCTGGGAGGAGGCGTAGCGGTTTACGAGCAGTACTTC
CDR3 length: 16; D gene: .; J gene: TRBJ2-1; V gene: TRBV28; clone size: .; CDR3 protein: CASRTPVGGGNNEQFF; CDR3 DNA: TGTGCCAGCAGGACGCCTGTGGGGGGCGGGAACAATGAGCAGTTCTTC
CDR3 length: 15; D gene: .; J gene: TRBJ2-7; V gene: TRBV9; clone size: many; CDR3 protein: CASSAVSGEVYEQYF; CDR3 DNA: TGTGCCAGCAGCGCTGTTTCGGGGGAAGTCTACGAGCAGTACTTC
CDR3 length: 13; D gene: .; J gene: TRBJ1-1; V gene: TRBV6-6; clone size: few; CDR3 protein: CASSSRTYTEAFF; CDR3 DNA: TGTGCCAGCAGTTCCCGGACGTACACTGAAGCTTTCTTT
CDR3 length: 16; D gene: TRBD1; J gene: TRBJ1-2; V gene: TRBV4-1; clone size: .; CDR3 protein: CASSQDPGQGVGGYTF; CDR3 DNA: TGCGCCAGCAGCCAAGACCCAGGACAGGGGGTAGGTGGCTACACCTTC
CDR3 length: 14; D gene: .; J gene: TRBJ2-7; V gene: TRBV20-1; clone size: few; CDR3 protein: CSASDWGKNYEQYF; CDR3 DNA: TGCAGTGCTAGTGATTGGGGTAAGAACTACGAGCAGTACTTC
CDR3 length: 12; D gene: .; J gene: TRBJ2-1; V gene: TRBV12-3/TRBV12-4; clone size: .; CDR3 protein: CASGLEGNEQFF; CDR3 DNA: TGTGCCAGCGGACTCGAGGGCAATGAGCAGTTCTTC
CDR3 length: 15; D gene: .; J gene: TRBJ2-3; V gene: TRBV6-2/TRBV6-3; clone size: few; CDR3 protein: CTSSYDGKETDTQYF; CDR3 DNA: TGTACCAGCAGTTACGATGGGAAGGAAACAGATACGCAGTATTTT
CDR3 length: 15; D gene: .; J gene: TRBJ2-1; V gene: TRBV2; clone size: .; CDR3 protein: CASTNEALAYNEQFF; CDR3 DNA: TGTGCCAGCACCAACGAGGCTCTTGCCTACAATGAGCAGTTCTTC
CDR3 length: 14; D gene: .; J gene: TRBJ2-5; V gene: TRBV5-1; clone size: .; CDR3 protein: CASSLDSGEETQYF; CDR3 DNA: TGCGCCAGCAGCTTGGATTCAGGGGAAGAGACCCAGTACTTC
CDR3 length: 15; D gene: TRBD2; J gene: TRBJ2-3; V gene: TRBV7-9; clone size: .; CDR3 protein: CASSRTSGGPDTQYF; CDR3 DNA: TGTGCCAGCAGCCGGACTAGCGGGGGGCCGGATACGCAGTATTTT
CDR3 length: 15; D gene: TRBD1; J gene: TRBJ2-6; V gene: TRBV3-1; clone size: .; CDR3 protein: CASTKDRAGANVLTF; CDR3 DNA: TGTGCCAGCACCAAGGACAGGGCCGGGGCCAACGTCCTGACTTTC
CDR3 length: 15; D gene: .; J gene: TRBJ1-2; V gene: TRBV5-1; clone size: few; CDR3 protein: CASSLGGEPSYGYTF; CDR3 DNA: TGCGCCAGCAGCTTGGGCGGGGAACCCTCTTATGGCTACACCTTC
CDR3 length: 14; D gene: TRBD2; J gene: TRBJ2-7; V gene: TRBV12-3/TRBV12-4; clone size: many; CDR3 protein: CASSFAQRGVEQYF; CDR3 DNA: TGTGCCAGCAGTTTTGCCCAGCGGGGAGTCGAGCAGTACTTC
CDR3 length: 12; D gene: .; J gene: TRBJ1-1; V gene: TRBV20-1; clone size: .; CDR3 protein: CSARVSDTEAFF; CDR3 DNA: TGCAGTGCTAGAGTGTCGGACACTGAAGCTTTCTTT
CDR3 length: 13; D gene: .; J gene: TRBJ2-1; V gene: TRBV20-1; clone size: .; CDR3 protein: CSARDPQGFEQFF; CDR3 DNA: TGCAGCGCTAGAGATCCCCAGGGTTTCGAGCAGTTCTTC
CDR3 length: 13; D gene: .; J gene: TRBJ1-3; V gene: TRBV14; clone size: .; CDR3 protein: CASSQRVGNTIYF; CDR3 DNA: TGTGCCAGCAGCCAACGGGTAGGAAACACCATATATTTT
CDR3 length: 12; D gene: .; J gene: TRBJ2-3; V gene: TRBV20-1; clone size: many; CDR3 protein: CSAQPTGDTQYF; CDR3 DNA: TGCAGTGCTCAACCGACTGGCGATACGCAGTATTTT
CDR3 length: 14; D gene: .; J gene: TRBJ2-3; V gene: TRBV10-3; clone size: many; CDR3 protein: CAISERESTDTQYF; CDR3 DNA: TGTGCCATCAGTGAGCGGGAGTCCACAGATACGCAGTATTTT